This T cell receptor beta chain comes out of a study of T cell changes during pregnancy in multiple sclerosis. Sequenced by immunoSEQ multiplex PCR; TCRdb stores in-frame clones only, minus some. The sample lists approximately 69,000 clones; 85% to 95% were seen once. The V and J ends lost 2 bases and 1 base respectively, with 11 bases between them. The CDR3 spans 16 residues. Germline lookup yields CDR1 SGHTA and CDR2 FQGTGA. The receptor's source is a female donor in good health, enrolled as a control in a pregnancy study. This chain links TRBV7-3 with TRBJ2-2, with D possibly matching TRBD1 (6 bases). The sample here was peripheral blood, taken in the second trimester of pregnancy. For the CDR3, the DNA is TGTGCCAGCAGCTTACTGGGGACACAGAACACCGGGGAGCTGTTTTTT. Protein product: CASSLLGTQNTGELFF.